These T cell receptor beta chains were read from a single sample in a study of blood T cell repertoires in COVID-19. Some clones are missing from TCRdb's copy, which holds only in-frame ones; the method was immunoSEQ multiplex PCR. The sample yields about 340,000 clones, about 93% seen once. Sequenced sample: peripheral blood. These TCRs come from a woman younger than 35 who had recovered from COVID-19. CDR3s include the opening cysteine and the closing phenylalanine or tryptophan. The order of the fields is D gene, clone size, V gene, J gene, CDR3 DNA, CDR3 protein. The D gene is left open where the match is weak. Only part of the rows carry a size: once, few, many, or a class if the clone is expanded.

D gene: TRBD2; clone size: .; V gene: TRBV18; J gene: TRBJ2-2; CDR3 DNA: TGTGCCAGCTCACCATTCTCGGCTAGCGGGAGCGGCGGGGAGCTGTTTTTT; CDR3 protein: CASSPFSASGSGGELFF
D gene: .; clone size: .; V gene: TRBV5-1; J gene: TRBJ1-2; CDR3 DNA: TGCGCCAGCAGCTTGGGGCCAGGGGACTATGGCTACACCTTC; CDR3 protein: CASSLGPGDYGYTF
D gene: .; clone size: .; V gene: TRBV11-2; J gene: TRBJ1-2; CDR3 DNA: TGTGCCAGCAGCTTAGTCCGGGCCAGGGGAAGAATGGATGGCTACACCTTC; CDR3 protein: CASSLVRARGRMDGYTF
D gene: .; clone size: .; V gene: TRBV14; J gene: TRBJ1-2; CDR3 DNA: TGTGCCAGCAGCCAAAGATACACGTCGTATGGCTACACCTTC; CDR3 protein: CASSQRYTSYGYTF
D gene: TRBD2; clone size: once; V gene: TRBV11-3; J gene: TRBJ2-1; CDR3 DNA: TGTGCCAGCAGCTTAGAGGGCGGGAGTGCGAATGAGCAGTTCTTC; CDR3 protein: CASSLEGGSANEQFF
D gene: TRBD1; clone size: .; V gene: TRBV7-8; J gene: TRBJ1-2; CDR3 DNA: TGTGCCAGCAGCTTTTCGGACAGGTCTTTTGTCTATGGCTACACCTTC; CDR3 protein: CASSFSDRSFVYGYTF
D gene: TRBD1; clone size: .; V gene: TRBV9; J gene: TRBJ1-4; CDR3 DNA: TGTGCCAGCAGCAAGACAGGGATCGCTGAAAAACTGTTTTTT; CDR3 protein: CASSKTGIAEKLFF
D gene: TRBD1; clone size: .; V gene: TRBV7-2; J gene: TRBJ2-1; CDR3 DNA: TGTGCCAGCAGCCTGGGACAGCTCTCCTACAATGAGCAGTTCTTC; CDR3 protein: CASSLGQLSYNEQFF
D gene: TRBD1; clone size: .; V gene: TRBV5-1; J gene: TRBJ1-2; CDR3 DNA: TGCGCCAGCAGCTGGGCAGGACAGGGGGCGAACTATGGCTACACCTTC; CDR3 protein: CASSWAGQGANYGYTF
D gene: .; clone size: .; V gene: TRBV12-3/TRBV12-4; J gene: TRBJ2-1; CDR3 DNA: TGTGCCAGCCGGGATAGCAATGAGCAGTTCTTC; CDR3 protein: CASRDSNEQFF